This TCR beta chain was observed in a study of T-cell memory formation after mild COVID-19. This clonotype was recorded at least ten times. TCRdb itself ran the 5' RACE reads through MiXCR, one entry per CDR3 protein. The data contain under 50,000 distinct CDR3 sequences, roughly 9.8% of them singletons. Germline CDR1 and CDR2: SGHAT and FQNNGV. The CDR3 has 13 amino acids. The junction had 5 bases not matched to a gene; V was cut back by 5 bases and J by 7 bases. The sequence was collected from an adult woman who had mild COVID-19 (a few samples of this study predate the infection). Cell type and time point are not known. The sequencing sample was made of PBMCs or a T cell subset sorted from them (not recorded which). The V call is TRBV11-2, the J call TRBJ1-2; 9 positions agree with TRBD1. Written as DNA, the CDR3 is TGTGCCAGCAGCCGGACAGGGGAAGGTGGCTACACCTTC. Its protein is CASSRTGEGGYTF.